These 21 T cell receptor beta chains came from one sample sequenced in a study of T-cell memory formation after mild COVID-19. From the 5' RACE reads, TCRdb called clonotypes with MiXCR, one entry per CDR3 protein. The sample holds 300,000 to 400,000 distinct CDR3 sequences, around 27% seen once. The sequenced material came from PBMCs or a T cell subset sorted from them (not recorded which). These receptors were taken from an adult woman who had mild COVID-19 (a few samples of this study predate the infection). Cell type and time point are not known.

This clonotype showed up just a few times. The chain is built from TRBV10-3 and TRBJ2-1; 7 nucleotides line up with TRBD2. V lost 4 bases, J lost 6 bases, and 9 bases stayed unmatched. The CDR3 has 15 residues. CDR1 and CDR2 (germline): ENHRY, SYGVKD. The CDR3 region is CAISGTSRASNEQFF. CDR3 bases: TGTGCCATCAGTGGGACTAGTCGCGCCTCCAATGAGCAGTTCTTC.

This clonotype showed up just a few times. The V and J genes are TRBV5-1 and TRBJ2-2; 7 bases fit TRBD2. This CDR3 is built from 15 residues. Germline V lookup: CDR1 SGHRS, CDR2 YFSETQ. V gave up 4 bases and J gave up 0 bases; unmatched junction bases: 3. The CDR3 DNA reads as TGCGCCAGCAGCGCGGGACTACCGAACACCGGGGAGCTGTTTTTT. Encoded protein: CASSAGLPNTGELFF. Supplemented by reference TRBV5-1 and TRBJ2-2, the full variable domain reads KAGVTQTPRYLIKTRGQQVTLSCSPISGHRSVSWYQQTPGQGLQFLFEYFSETQRNKGNFPGRFSGRQFSNSRSEMNVSTLELGDSALYLCASSAGLPNTGELFFGEGSRLTVL.

This clonotype was seen only a few times. The chain recombines TRBV6-5 with TRBJ2-3; TRBD1 is a possible D gene (5 bases). CDR1 and CDR2 from the germline V gene are MNHEY and SVGAGI. Trimming took off 7 bases at V and 5 bases at J, with 13 bases between the two ends. This CDR3 has 13 amino acids. In DNA, the CDR3 is TGTGCCAGCAAGAGACAGCCCCAAGATACGCAGTATTTT. Its protein is CASKRQPQDTQYF.

This clonotype was seen a few times. This chain connects TRBV7-6 to TRBJ2-1; the match to TRBD2 covers 9 bases. The CDR3 is 18 residues long. Germline V gives CDR1 SGHVS, CDR2 FNYEAQ. The V segment lost 1 base and the J segment 3 bases; nucleotides outside the gene matches: 10. CDR3: CASSLVGGGAYLYNEQFF. The CDR3 DNA sequence: TGTGCCAGCAGCTTAGTGGGCGGGGGGGCCTATCTCTACAATGAGCAGTTCTTC.

This clonotype turned up a few times. The chain uses TRBV20-1 and TRBJ2-5, with D tentatively TRBD2 (6 bases). The germline V gene has CDR1 DFQATT and CDR2 SNEGSKA (reference sequence). Trimming removed 0 bases at V and 5 bases at J, with 22 bases between. CDR3 size: 17 residues. The CDR3 sequence: CSARDNFLTSSWETQYF. In DNA, the CDR3 is TGCAGTGCTAGAGATAACTTCTTGACTAGTAGTTGGGAGACCCAGTACTTC.

J is TRBJ2-7 and V is TRBV2, with 10 bases fitting TRBD2. Germline V gene lookup returns CDR1 SNHLY and CDR2 FYNNEI. The ends lost 9 bases at V and 2 bases at J; junction bases unmatched: 4. The CDR3 spans 13 residues. The CDR3 spells CASSGGITYEQYF. The CDR3 coding sequence is TGTGCCAGTAGCGGGGGGATCACCTACGAGCAGTACTTC.

V is TRBV2 and J is TRBJ2-7, with a weak D call TRBD1 (6 bases). Looked up from germline, CDR1 is SNHLY and CDR2 is FYNNEI. The CDR3 is 13 amino acids. The V and J ends lost 9 bases and 2 bases respectively, with 14 bases between them. The CDR3 loop is CARSTGQTYEQYF. For the CDR3, the DNA is TGTGCCAGAAGTACGGGACAAACCTACGAGCAGTACTTC.

This clonotype occurred a few times. The V and J genes are TRBV2 and TRBJ2-1, with TRBD2 matching 9 bases. The CDR3 contains 14 residues. Germline V gives CDR1 SNHLY, CDR2 FYNNEI. V shed 6 bases, J shed 5 bases, and the junction held 5 bases outside the gene matches. CDR3 sequence reads: CASRKAGGHNEQFF. Here the CDR3 DNA reads TGTGCCAGCAGGAAAGCGGGGGGACACAATGAGCAGTTCTTC.

This clonotype has a handful of counts. V and J are TRBV7-2 and TRBJ2-5; D is undetermined. The CDR3 extends over 14 amino acids. V dropped 4 bases and J dropped 13 bases, with 22 bases sitting between them. The germline gives CDR1 SGHTA, CDR2 FQGNSA. The chain's CDR3 is CASSSGSMAGNTYF. In nucleotides, the CDR3 is TGTGCCAGCAGCTCAGGTTCTATGGCCGGTAATACGTACTTC. Using reference TRBV7-2 and TRBJ2-5 for the parts outside the CDR3, the full variable domain is GAGVSQSPSNKVTEKGKDVELRCDPISGHTALYWYRQSLGQGLEFLIYFQGNSAPDKSGLPSDRFSAERTGGSVSTLTIQRTQQEDSAVYLCASSSGSMAGNTYFGPGTRLLVL.

This clonotype was seen a handful of times. The chain couples TRBV20-1 to TRBJ1-6; 8 nucleotides line up with TRBD1. The germline gives CDR1 DFQATT, CDR2 SNEGSKA (reference sequence). Losses at the gene ends were 5 bases for V and 7 bases for J; bases not matched to a gene: 4. CDR3 length equals 13 residues. In DNA form, the CDR3 reads TGCAGTGCTTCCGGGACAGGCAATTCACCCCTCCACTTT. It yields the protein CSASGTGNSPLHF.

CDR3 bases: TGTGCCAGCAGGATGGGACAGGGGATGACAGATACGCAGTATTTT. Translated, it gives CASRMGQGMTDTQYF. The chain has TRBV6-5 and TRBJ2-3; 10 bases map to TRBD1. The germline gives CDR1 MNHEY, CDR2 SVGAGI. V trimming: 6 bases; J trimming: 3 bases; junction bases outside the gene matches: 6. The CDR3 spans 15 residues.

This clonotype was seen only a few times. The V and J genes are TRBV12-3 or TRBV12-4 and TRBJ1-4, with D uncertain. Trimming cost V 6 bases and J 0 bases, with 8 bases left between them. The CDR3 has 14 amino acids. CDR3 residues: CASSWESTNEKLFF. CDR3 in DNA: TGTGCCAGCAGCTGGGAGTCAACTAATGAAAAACTGTTTTTT.

This clonotype was observed a handful of times. The chain has TRBV20-1 and TRBJ2-7; 7 bases agree with TRBD1. Germline-derived CDR1 and CDR2 are DFQATT and SNEGSKA (reference sequence). J gave up 6 bases and V 5 bases, and 7 bases lay outside the gene matches. The CDR3 loop spans 12 amino acids. CDR3 in DNA: TGCAGTGCTCCCGACAGGGTTGCCGAGCAGTACTTC. The encoded protein is CSAPDRVAEQYF.

This sequence joins TRBV5-5 and TRBJ2-2; no clear D gene. Trimming stripped 6 bases from V and 5 bases from J, with 11 bases between. Germline assignment: CDR1 SGHKS and CDR2 YYEKEE (reference sequence). This CDR3 is 13 amino acids long. The CDR3 sequence: CASTGASTGELFF. CDR3 DNA: TGTGCCAGCACCGGAGCTTCTACCGGGGAGCTGTTTTTT.

The rearrangement joins TRBV5-5 to TRBJ2-5, with D unresolved. Trimming took off 1 base at V and 0 bases at J, with 10 bases between the two ends. Germline values: CDR1 SGHKS, CDR2 YYEKEE (reference sequence). This CDR3 has 15 residues. This chain's CDR3 is CASSLNKGNQETQYF. In DNA form, the CDR3 reads TGTGCCAGCAGCTTGAACAAGGGAAACCAAGAGACCCAGTACTTC. Combining the CDR3 with reference TRBV5-5 and TRBJ2-5 gives the whole variable domain DAGVTQSPTHLIKTRGQQVTLRCSPISGHKSVSWYQQVLGQGPQFIFQYYEKEERGRGNFPDRFSARQFPNYSSELNVNALLLGDSALYLCASSLNKGNQETQYFGPGTRLLVL.

This clonotype was counted a few times. The chain has TRBV4-3 and TRBJ1-2; TRBD1 aligns across 9 bases. The CDR3 is 16 amino acids. The J segment lost 5 bases and the V segment lost 0 bases, leaving 7 bases of the junction unmatched. Germline V gene sequence: CDR1 LGHNA, CDR2 YSLEER. CDR3 DNA sequence: TGCGCCAGCAGCCAAGATTTCGTCGGACAGGGGTATGGCTACACCTTC. Its translation is CASSQDFVGQGYGYTF.

This clonotype occurred many times. V is TRBV7-9 and J is TRBJ2-1; D perhaps matches TRBD1 (7 bases). Germline V lookup: CDR1 SEHNR, CDR2 FQNEAQ (reference sequence). Deletions cut 5 bases from V and 10 bases from J, with 12 bases between. The CDR3 length is 12 residues. The CDR3 nucleotides are TGTGCCAGCAGCCTCAGGGGGAGGGAGCAGTTCTTC. It specifies CASSLRGREQFF.

V is TRBV3-1 and J is TRBJ1-2, with D possibly TRBD1 on 6 matching bases. Trimming took 4 bases from V and 4 from J, leaving 16 bases between them. This CDR3 spans 15 amino acids. From germline, CDR1 is LGHDT and CDR2 YNNKEL (reference sequence). The CDR3 sequence: CASSPSAGAIYGYTF. CDR3 sequence (DNA): TGTGCCAGCAGCCCATCGGCGGGGGCAATCTATGGCTACACCTTC.

This chain connects TRBV18 to TRBJ2-6; D gene ambiguous. The CDR3 is 13 amino acids. Trimming took 2 bases from V and 2 from J, leaving 1 base between them. The germline V gene has CDR1 KGHSH and CDR2 LQKENI. This CDR3 reads CASSPTGANVLTF. DNA of the CDR3: TGTGCCAGCTCACCAACTGGGGCCAACGTCCTGACTTTC.

This clonotype was detected only a few times. V gene TRBV29-1 combines with J gene TRBJ1-1; a possible D gene is TRBD1 (6 bases). Trimming pared 5 bases from V and 4 bases from J, leaving 14 bases between. Per germline, CDR1 SQVTM and CDR2 ANQGSEA. This CDR3 is 13 amino acids long. CDR3 region: CSVRQARGTEAFF. CDR3 in DNA: TGCAGCGTTAGACAGGCGAGGGGCACTGAAGCTTTCTTT.

The sample holds a few counts of this clonotype. One end of the junction fails to match germline, which may point to a read error. The V and J genes are TRBV6-4 and TRBJ2-1; 12 nucleotides match TRBD2. Per the germline V gene, CDR1 is MRHNA and CDR2 is SNTAGT. CDR3 length: 14 residues. CDR3 sequence reads: CASSDHLAGGPTYF. DNA for the CDR3: TGTGCCAGCAGTGACCACCTAGCGGGAGGGCCCACTTACTTC.